A selection of T cell receptor beta chains follows, all from one sample in a study of OX40 agonist ivuxolimab in advanced cancers. The data were produced by immunoSEQ multiplex PCR, yet TCRdb's version contains in-frame clones alone and is incomplete. The sample records roughly 19,000 clones, around 80% being singletons. Sample: CD4+ or CD8+ T cells sorted from blood, taken in a trial of the OX40 agonist ivuxolimab. The receptors come from an adult with an advanced solid tumor such as melanoma, head and neck, liver or kidney cancer. CDR3s include the opening cysteine and the closing phenylalanine or tryptophan. The order of the fields is D gene, J gene, V gene, clone size, CDR3 protein, CDR3 DNA. The D gene is left open where the match is weak. Where a row states a size, it is once, few, many or the class of an expanded clone; other rows omit it.

>NA|TRBJ1-1|TRBV30|NA
CAWSYSIAGGGEAFF
TGTGCCTGGAGTTACTCGATCGCGGGAGGCGGTGAAGCTTTCTTT
>NA|TRBJ2-1|TRBV7-9|NA
CASSSTPEWVYNEQFF
TGTGCCAGCAGCTCCACCCCCGAGTGGGTTTACAATGAGCAGTTCTTC
>NA|TRBJ1-3|TRBV6-6|NA
CASSYSWASSGNTIYF
TGTGCCAGCAGTTACTCTTGGGCAAGCTCTGGAAACACCATATATTTT
>NA|TRBJ2-7|TRBV25-1|NA
CASAPGRNYEQYF
TGTGCCAGCGCCCCGGGACGGAACTACGAGCAGTACTTC
>NA|TRBJ2-7|TRBV29-1|NA
CSVERKSSYEQYF
TGCAGCGTTGAGCGGAAGAGCTCCTACGAGCAGTACTTC
>TRBD1|TRBJ2-7|TRBV4-1|NA
CASRPGQGSYEQYF
TGCGCCAGCAGGCCGGGACAGGGGTCCTACGAGCAGTACTTC
>TRBD1|TRBJ2-7|TRBV4-3|NA
CASSQGTGGSYEQYF
TGCGCCAGCAGCCAAGGAACAGGGGGGTCCTACGAGCAGTACTTC
>TRBD1|TRBJ1-1|TRBV27|NA
CASSARQGTLGTEAFF
TGTGCCAGCAGTGCCAGACAGGGGACCCTGGGCACTGAAGCTTTCTTT
>TRBD1|TRBJ2-2|TRBV5-4|NA
CASSSHRGPANTGELFF
TGTGCCAGCAGCTCACACAGGGGGCCGGCGAACACCGGGGAGCTGTTTTTT
>TRBD1|TRBJ1-5|TRBV7-9|NA
CASSLATGDNRPQHF
TGTGCCAGCAGCTTAGCTACAGGGGACAATCGGCCCCAGCATTTT
>NA|TRBJ1-2|TRBV7-9|NA
CASSPSRPNPTLPNYGYTF
TGTGCCAGCAGCCCGAGTCGGCCCAACCCAACCCTTCCTAACTATGGCTACACCTTC
>TRBD2|TRBJ2-2|TRBV5-6|NA
CASSPGLAGGRTGELFF
TGTGCCAGCAGCCCTGGACTAGCGGGAGGGCGCACCGGGGAGCTGTTTTTT
>NA|TRBJ1-1|TRBV7-6|NA
CASSLWTDNTEAFF
TGTGCCAGCAGCTTGTGGACGGACAACACTGAAGCTTTCTTT
>TRBD2|TRBJ2-1|TRBV5-4|NA
CASTPPSGSPHEQFF
TGTGCCAGCACCCCTCCTAGCGGGAGTCCCCATGAGCAGTTCTTC
>TRBD2|TRBJ2-7|TRBV28|NA
CASSPRTSGKYEQYF
TGTGCCAGCAGTCCACGGACTAGCGGGAAATACGAGCAGTACTTC
>NA|TRBJ1-4|TRBV18|NA
CASSLTGLTNEKLFF
TGTGCCAGCTCACTAACAGGGTTGACTAATGAAAAACTGTTTTTT
>NA|TRBJ1-4|TRBV14|NA
CASSQDWADEKLFF
TGTGCCAGCAGCCAAGATTGGGCCGACGAAAAACTGTTTTTT
>NA|TRBJ2-1|TRBV7-4|NA
CASSSLPRGYNEQFF
TGTGCCAGCAGCTCCCTGCCCCGCGGATACAATGAGCAGTTCTTC
>TRBD2|TRBJ2-4|TRBV29-1|NA
CSVEDLNGREYF
TGCAGCGTTGAAGATCTAAACGGGAGGGAGTACTTC
>NA|TRBJ2-5|TRBV6-5|NA
CASSYGFGRPETQYF
TGTGCCAGCAGTTACGGGTTTGGAAGACCAGAGACCCAGTACTTC
>NA|TRBJ1-3|TRBV28|NA
CASSSSFYGNTIYF
TGTGCCAGCAGTTCCAGCTTCTATGGAAACACCATATATTTT
>NA|TRBJ2-2|TRBV2|NA
CASRGTLNTGELFF
TGTGCCAGCAGGGGGACATTGAACACCGGGGAGCTGTTTTTT
>TRBD1|TRBJ2-5|TRBV5-4|NA
CASSFLETGRSETQYF
TGTGCCAGCAGCTTTCTGGAGACAGGGCGTAGTGAGACCCAGTACTTC
>NA|TRBJ2-2|TRBV6-1|NA
CASSVRSFMAGELFF
TGTGCCAGCAGTGTCCGCTCGTTTATGGCCGGGGAGCTGTTTTTT
>NA|TRBJ1-5|TRBV7-8|few
CASSRTATRPLSNQPQHF
TGTGCCAGCAGCCGTACAGCTACTAGACCGTTGAGCAATCAGCCCCAGCATTTT
>TRBD2|TRBJ2-1|TRBV7-2|NA
CASSSTSGRGNEQFF
TGTGCCAGCAGCTCTACTAGCGGGAGAGGGAATGAGCAGTTCTTC
>TRBD2|TRBJ2-1|TRBV19|NA
CASSTLAGIDFNNYNEQFF
TGTGCCAGTAGTACTCTAGCGGGAATTGATTTTAATAACTACAATGAGCAGTTCTTC
>TRBD1|TRBJ1-3|TRBV11-2|NA
CASSLYTGAGNTIYF
TGTGCCAGCAGCTTGTACACAGGGGCTGGAAACACCATATATTTT
>NA|TRBJ2-7|TRBV10-1|NA
CASSDYEQYF
TGCGCCAGCAGCGACTACGAGCAGTACTTC
>TRBD2|TRBJ2-3|TRBV28|NA
CASATSGTDTQYF
TGTGCCAGCGCTACTAGCGGCACAGATACGCAGTATTTT
>TRBD1|TRBJ2-7|TRBV7-2|NA
CASSLRDSYNEQYF
TGTGCCAGCAGCTTAAGGGACAGCTATAACGAGCAGTACTTC
>NA|TRBJ2-1|TRBV21-1|NA
CARRPRGSAYNEQFF
TGTGCCCGCCGGCCTAGGGGAAGCGCCTACAATGAGCAGTTCTTC
>TRBD1|TRBJ2-7|TRBV29-1|NA
CSVYGTGISYEQYF
TGCAGCGTGTACGGGACAGGGATCTCCTACGAGCAGTACTTC
>TRBD2|TRBJ2-1|TRBV15|NA
CATSRAQREMTNEQFF
TGTGCCACCAGCAGAGCACAGCGGGAGATGACAAATGAGCAGTTCTTC
>TRBD2|TRBJ2-1|TRBV4-2|NA
CASSPRAGTRNNEQFF
TGTGCCAGCAGCCCTAGAGCCGGGACTAGGAACAATGAGCAGTTCTTC
>TRBD2|TRBJ2-7|TRBV28|NA
CASSLRTSGSIHYF
TGTGCCAGCAGTCTCAGGACTAGCGGGAGTATTCATTACTTC
>NA|TRBJ1-4|TRBV7-9|NA
CASSPSGAKEKLFF
TGTGCCAGCAGCCCTTCGGGGGCTAAAGAAAAACTGTTTTTT
>TRBD1|TRBJ2-3|TRBV4-2|NA
CASSQGQGATDTQYF
TGTGCCAGCAGCCAAGGACAGGGGGCGACAGATACGCAGTATTTT
>NA|TRBJ1-2|TRBV6-5|NA
CASSYAGSQYGYTF
TGTGCCAGCAGTTACGCCGGCAGCCAATATGGCTACACCTTC
>TRBD1|TRBJ2-4|TRBV19|NA
CASSIGGQLGVVQYF
TGTGCCAGTAGTATAGGGGGACAGTTGGGCGTTGTTCAGTACTTC
>TRBD1|TRBJ2-4|TRBV11-2|NA
CASSLNPGTGNIQYF
TGTGCCAGCAGCTTAAACCCCGGGACAGGGAACATTCAGTACTTC
>TRBD1|TRBJ1-2|TRBV5-1|NA
CASSGGTGIYGYTF
TGCGCCAGCAGCGGGGGGACAGGGATCTATGGCTACACCTTC
>NA|TRBJ2-1|TRBV7-9|NA
CASSIGYNPSSYNEQFF
TGTGCCAGCAGCATTGGGTACAACCCCAGCTCCTACAATGAGCAGTTCTTC
>NA|TRBJ2-7|TRBV28|few
CASSFPGHEQYF
TGTGCCAGCAGTTTCCCGGGCCACGAGCAGTACTTC
>NA|TRBJ2-3|TRBV29-1|once
CSVVGVETADTQYF
TGCAGCGTTGTAGGGGTAGAGACGGCCGATACGCAGTATTTT
>NA|TRBJ2-1|TRBV19|NA
CASSRGGDNNEQFF
TGTGCCAGTAGTCGGGGCGGGGACAACAATGAGCAGTTCTTC
>NA|TRBJ1-4|TRBV11-2|medium-sized
CASSLDSNEKLFF
TGTGCCAGCAGCTTAGACTCGAATGAAAAACTGTTTTTT
>TRBD1|TRBJ2-1|TRBV7-7|NA
CASSRQGRNEQFF
TGTGCTAGCAGCCGACAGGGGAGGAATGAGCAGTTCTTC
>TRBD1|TRBJ1-1|TRBV5-6|NA
CASSLEAGGTAEAFF
TGTGCCAGCAGCTTGGAAGCAGGGGGTACGGCTGAAGCTTTCTTT
>TRBD1|TRBJ1-5|TRBV27|NA
CASSVGTGGVQPQHF
TGTGCCAGCAGTGTCGGGACAGGGGGTGTTCAGCCCCAGCATTTT
>NA|TRBJ2-3|TRBV27|NA
CASLGYMADLRTDTQYF
TGTGCCAGCCTAGGCTACATGGCGGACCTTCGCACAGATACGCAGTATTTT
>NA|TRBJ2-7|TRBV6-5|once
CASSYFLVKYEQYF
TGTGCCAGCAGTTACTTTCTAGTTAAGTACGAGCAGTACTTC
>NA|TRBJ2-1|TRBV12-5|NA
CASGWEGVDNEQFF
TGTGCTAGTGGTTGGGAGGGGGTGGACAATGAGCAGTTCTTC
>NA|TRBJ1-4|TRBV2|NA
CASSATGETNEKLFF
TGTGCCAGCAGCGCTACAGGCGAAACTAATGAAAAACTGTTTTTT
>TRBD1|TRBJ1-5|TRBV6-6|NA
CASSQDRDGQPQHF
TGTGCCAGCAGCCAAGACAGGGATGGTCAGCCCCAGCATTTT
>NA|TRBJ2-5|TRBV9|NA
CASSEGHSKTQYF
TGTGCCAGCAGCGAGGGACATTCGAAGACCCAGTACTTC
>NA|TRBJ1-2|TRBV30|NA
CAWSNGGGPYGYTF
TGTGCCTGGAGCAACGGGGGGGGCCCCTATGGCTACACCTTC